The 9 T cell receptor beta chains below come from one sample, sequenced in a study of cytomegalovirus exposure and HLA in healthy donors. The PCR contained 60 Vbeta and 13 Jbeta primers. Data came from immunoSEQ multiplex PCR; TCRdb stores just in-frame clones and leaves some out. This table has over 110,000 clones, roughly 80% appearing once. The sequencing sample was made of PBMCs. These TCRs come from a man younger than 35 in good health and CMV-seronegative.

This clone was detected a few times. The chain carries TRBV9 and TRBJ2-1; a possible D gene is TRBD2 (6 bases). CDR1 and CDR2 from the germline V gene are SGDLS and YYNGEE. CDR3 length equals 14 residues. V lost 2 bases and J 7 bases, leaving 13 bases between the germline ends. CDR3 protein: CASSVRLDTNEQFF. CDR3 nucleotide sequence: TGTGCCAGCAGCGTGAGACTAGATACGAATGAGCAGTTCTTC.

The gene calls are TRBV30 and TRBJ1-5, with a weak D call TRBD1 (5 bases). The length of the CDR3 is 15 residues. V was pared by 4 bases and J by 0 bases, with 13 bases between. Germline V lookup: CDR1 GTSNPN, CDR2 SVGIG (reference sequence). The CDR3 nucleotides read TGTGCCTGGACGCCACGGGGGTATAGCAATCAGCCCCAGCATTTT. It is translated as CAWTPRGYSNQPQHF.

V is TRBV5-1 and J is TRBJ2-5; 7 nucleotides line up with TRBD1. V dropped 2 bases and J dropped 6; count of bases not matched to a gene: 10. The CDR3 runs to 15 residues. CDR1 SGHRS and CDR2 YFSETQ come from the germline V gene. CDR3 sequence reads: CASSFTQQGSQTQYF. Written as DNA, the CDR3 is TGCGCCAGCAGCTTCACTCAACAGGGGTCGCAGACCCAGTACTTC. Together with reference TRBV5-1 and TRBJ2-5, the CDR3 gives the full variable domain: KAGVTQTPRYLIKTRGQQVTLSCSPISGHRSVSWYQQTPGQGLQFLFEYFSETQRNKGNFPGRFSGRQFSNSRSEMNVSTLELGDSALYLCASSFTQQGSQTQYFGPGTRLLVL.

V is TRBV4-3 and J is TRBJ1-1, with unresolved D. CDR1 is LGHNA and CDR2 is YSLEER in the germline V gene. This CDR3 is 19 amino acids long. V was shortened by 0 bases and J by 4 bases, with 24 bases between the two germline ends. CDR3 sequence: CASSQDGSRRAGAGTEAFF. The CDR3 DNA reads TGCGCCAGCAGCCAAGATGGATCGAGGCGTGCGGGAGCAGGCACTGAAGCTTTCTTT.

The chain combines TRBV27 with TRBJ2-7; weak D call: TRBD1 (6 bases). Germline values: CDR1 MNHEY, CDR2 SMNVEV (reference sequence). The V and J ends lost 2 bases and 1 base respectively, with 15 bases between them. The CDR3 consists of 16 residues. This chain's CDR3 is CASSLSFQGLSYEQYF. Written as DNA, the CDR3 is TGTGCCAGCAGTTTAAGCTTCCAGGGGCTATCCTACGAGCAGTACTTC.

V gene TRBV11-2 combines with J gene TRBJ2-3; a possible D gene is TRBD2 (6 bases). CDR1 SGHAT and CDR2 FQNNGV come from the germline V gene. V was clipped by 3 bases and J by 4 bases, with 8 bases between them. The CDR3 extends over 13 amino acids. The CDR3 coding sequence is TGTGCCAGCAGCTTCCGGGGGTCAGATACGCAGTATTTT. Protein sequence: CASSFRGSDTQYF.

The CDR3 DNA follows: TGTGCCACCAGCGGACAGGGGGCTTACAATGAGCAGTTCTTC. It translates to CATSGQGAYNEQFF. The rearrangement links TRBV15 to TRBJ2-1, with 11 bases identical to TRBD1. J gave up 4 bases and V 5 bases, and 1 base lay outside the gene matches. CDR1 and CDR2 from the germline V gene are LNHNV and YYDKDF (reference sequence). The CDR3 length is 14 residues.

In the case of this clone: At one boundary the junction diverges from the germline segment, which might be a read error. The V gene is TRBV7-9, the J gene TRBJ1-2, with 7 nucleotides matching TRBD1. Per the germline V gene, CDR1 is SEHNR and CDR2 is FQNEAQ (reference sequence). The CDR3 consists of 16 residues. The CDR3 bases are TGTTCCAGCAGCTCCTCGGGACAGCTTAAGTTATATGGCTACACCTTC. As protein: CSSSSSGQLKLYGYTF.

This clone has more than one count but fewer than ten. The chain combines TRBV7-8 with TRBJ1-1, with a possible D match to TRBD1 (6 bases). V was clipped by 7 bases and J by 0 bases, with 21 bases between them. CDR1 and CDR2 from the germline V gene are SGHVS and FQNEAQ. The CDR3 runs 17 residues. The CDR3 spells CASTVRWDKQMNTEAFF. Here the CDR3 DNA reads TGTGCCAGCACCGTTAGGTGGGACAAGCAAATGAACACTGAAGCTTTCTTT.